A selection of T cell receptor beta chains follows, all from one sample in a study of T cell repertoires in cytomegalovirus infection. These receptors have no identified antigens. MiXCR was run by TCRdb on the reads, yielding one entry per CDR3 protein. The data show some 800,000 distinct CDR3 sequences, approximately 32% seen once. The sample consisted of cultured CD8+ T cells from PBMCs, taken from culture after CMV antigen stimulation. The receptors here all came from a human donor in good health (CMV status not recorded). Some clones in this sample may be carry-over from other donors' samples. The CDR3 runs from the conserved cysteine through the conserved F or W. A D gene is named only where the DNA matches it firmly. Rows may omit the clone size; those that give it use once, few, many or a size class.

j_call v_call d_call clone_size cdr3_nt cdr3_aa
TRBJ1-1 TRBV7-9 NA few TGTGCCAGCAGCACCCCGGGAGGGTCTGAAGCTTTCTTT CASSTPGGSEAFF
TRBJ2-2 TRBV27 NA NA TGTGCCAGCAGTTTATCGGGGCAGCTTTCGGGGACCGGGGAGCTGTTTTTT CASSLSGQLSGTGELFF
TRBJ1-5 TRBV6-1 NA few TGTGCCAGCAGGTTCTTCGGACAGCCCCAGCATTTT CASRFFGQPQHF
TRBJ2-3 TRBV5-4 TRBD2 NA TGTGCCAGCAGCTTTCCCAGCGGGGATTACACAGATACGCAGTATTTT CASSFPSGDYTDTQYF
TRBJ1-1 TRBV9 NA NA TGTGCCAGCAGCGCCTGGGGAGGGCGAGGAGGGACTGAAGCTTTCTTT CASSAWGGRGGTEAFF
TRBJ2-2 TRBV7-3 TRBD1 few TGTGCCAGCAGCTCGACTCGACAGGGCAACACCGGGGAGCTGTTTTTT CASSSTRQGNTGELFF
TRBJ2-5 TRBV5-1 NA few TGCGCCAGCAGCTTGGGTCAGGGACAGTACTTC CASSLGQGQYF
TRBJ2-1 TRBV7-2 TRBD2 many TGTGCCAGCAGGGCGGGGGGGCTTGGAAATGAGCAGTTCTTC CASRAGGLGNEQFF
TRBJ1-1 TRBV13 NA NA TGTGCCAGCAGCCCACGAGAGGGTGGAGGGGGCACTGAAGCTTTCTTT CASSPREGGGGTEAFF
TRBJ1-1 TRBV5-4 NA NA TGTGCCAGCTGGTTTTGGGGCGGCACTGAAGCTTTCTTT CASWFWGGTEAFF
TRBJ1-4 TRBV15 NA few TGTGCCACCAGCAGAGGTGGGGAGGCTGAAAAACTGTTTTTT CATSRGGEAEKLFF
TRBJ2-1 TRBV9 NA NA TGTGCCAGCAGCGTAGTGGGTGGGACAGAGCAGTTCTTC CASSVVGGTEQFF
TRBJ2-1 TRBV2 NA NA TGTGCCAGCAGGTTACAGGGTCATTGGGGTTACAATGAGCAGTTCTTC CASRLQGHWGYNEQFF
TRBJ2-1 TRBV2 TRBD2 NA TGTGCCAGCACCTTCCTGACTAGCTCCGCCTACAATGAGCAGTTCTTC CASTFLTSSAYNEQFF
TRBJ1-1 TRBV5-4 TRBD1 NA TGTGCCAGCAGCTTTGGGACAGCCGCAGGAGCTTTCTTT CASSFGTAAGAFF
TRBJ2-3 TRBV4-1 NA NA TGCGCCAGCAGCCAAGACTATTGGAAAAAAGGCTACACAGATACGCAGTATTTT CASSQDYWKKGYTDTQYF
TRBJ2-7 TRBV6-2/TRBV6-3 NA NA TGTGCCAGCAGTTACGGGGGGACAGAGCGCTACGAGCAGTACTTC CASSYGGTERYEQYF
TRBJ1-1 TRBV7-6 NA NA TGTGCCAGCAGCTTCGCAGGGTTGGGCACTGAAGCTTTCTTT CASSFAGLGTEAFF
TRBJ2-4 TRBV6-5 NA few TGTGCCAGCAGAAGTTTAGCCAAAAACATTCAGTACTTC CASRSLAKNIQYF
TRBJ1-5 TRBV27 NA many TGTGCCAGCAGTTTCGGTCGGTATCAGCCCCAGCATTTT CASSFGRYQPQHF
TRBJ1-5 TRBV29-1 TRBD1 NA TGCAGCGTAGCGACAGGGACCAATCAGCCCCAGCATTTT CSVATGTNQPQHF
TRBJ1-5 TRBV4-3 NA few TGCGCCAGCAGCCAAGGTGGAGGGCCCCAGCATTTT CASSQGGGPQHF
TRBJ1-5 TRBV7-2 NA many TGTGCCAGCAGCTTATCCCTCCATCAGCCCCAGCATTTT CASSLSLHQPQHF
TRBJ2-5 TRBV7-6 TRBD1 NA TGTGCCAGCAGCTTACCCGACAGGGTGGAAGAGACCCAGTACTTC CASSLPDRVEETQYF
TRBJ2-1 TRBV27 NA few TGTGCCAGCAGTTTATTCGGGGAGACCTACAATGAGCAGTTCTTC CASSLFGETYNEQFF